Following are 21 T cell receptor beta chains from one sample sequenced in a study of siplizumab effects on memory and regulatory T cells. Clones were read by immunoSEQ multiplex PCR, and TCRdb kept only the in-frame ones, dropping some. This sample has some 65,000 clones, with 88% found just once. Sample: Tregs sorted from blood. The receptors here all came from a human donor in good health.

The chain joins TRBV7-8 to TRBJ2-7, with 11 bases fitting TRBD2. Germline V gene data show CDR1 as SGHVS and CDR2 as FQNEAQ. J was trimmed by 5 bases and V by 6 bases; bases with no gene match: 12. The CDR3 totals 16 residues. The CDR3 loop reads CASRYRIAGGPHEQYF. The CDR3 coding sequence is TGTGCCAGCAGATACCGAATAGCGGGAGGGCCCCACGAGCAGTACTTC.

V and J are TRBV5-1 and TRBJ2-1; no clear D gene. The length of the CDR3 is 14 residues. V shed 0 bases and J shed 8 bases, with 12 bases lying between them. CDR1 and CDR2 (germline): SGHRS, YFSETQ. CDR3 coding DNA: TGCGCCAGCAGCTTGGTCTCCGGTGGGGATGAGCAGTTCTTC. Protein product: CASSLVSGGDEQFF.

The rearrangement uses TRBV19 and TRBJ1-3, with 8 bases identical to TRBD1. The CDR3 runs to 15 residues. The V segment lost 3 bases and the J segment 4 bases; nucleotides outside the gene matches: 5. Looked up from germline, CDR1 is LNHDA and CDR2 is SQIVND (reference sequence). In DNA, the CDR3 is TGTGCCAGTAGTATGAATGGACAGGGCGGAAACACCATATATTTT. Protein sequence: CASSMNGQGGNTIYF.

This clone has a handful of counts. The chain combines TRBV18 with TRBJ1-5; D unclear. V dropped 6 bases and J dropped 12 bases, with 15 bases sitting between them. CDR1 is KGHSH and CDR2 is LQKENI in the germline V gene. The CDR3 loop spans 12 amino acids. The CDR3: CASSDDGAVQHF. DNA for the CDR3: TGTGCCAGCTCCGATGACGGAGCGGTCCAGCATTTT.

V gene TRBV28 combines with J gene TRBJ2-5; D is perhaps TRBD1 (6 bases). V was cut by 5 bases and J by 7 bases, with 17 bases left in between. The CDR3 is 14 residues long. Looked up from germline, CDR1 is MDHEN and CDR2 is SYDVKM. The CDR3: CASSRDNSIRTQYF. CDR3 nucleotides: TGTGCCAGCAGTCGGGACAACTCCATTCGGACCCAGTACTTC.

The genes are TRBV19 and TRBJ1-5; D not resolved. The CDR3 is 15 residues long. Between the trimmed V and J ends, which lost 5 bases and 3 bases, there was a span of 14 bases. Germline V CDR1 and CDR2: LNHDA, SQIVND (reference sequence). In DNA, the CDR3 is TGTGCCAGTAGTCCCGAATCAGCTTCCAATCAGCCCCAGCATTTT. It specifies CASSPESASNQPQHF.

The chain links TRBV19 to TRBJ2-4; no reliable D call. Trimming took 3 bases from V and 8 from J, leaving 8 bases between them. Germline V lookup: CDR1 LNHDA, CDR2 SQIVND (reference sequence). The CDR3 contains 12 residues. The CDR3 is CASSITSDIQYF. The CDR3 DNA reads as TGTGCCAGTAGTATTACTTCGGACATTCAGTACTTC. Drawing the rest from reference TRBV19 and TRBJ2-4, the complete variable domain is DGGITQSPKYLFRKEGQNVTLSCEQNLNHDAMYWYRQDPGQGLRLIYYSQIVNDFQKGDIAEGYSVSREKKESFPLTVTSAQKNPTAFYLCASSITSDIQYFGAGTRLSVL.

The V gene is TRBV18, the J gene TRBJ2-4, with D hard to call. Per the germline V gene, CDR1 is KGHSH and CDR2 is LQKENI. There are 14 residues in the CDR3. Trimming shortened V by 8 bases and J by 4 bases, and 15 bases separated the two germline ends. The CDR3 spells CASPLHLEKNIQYF. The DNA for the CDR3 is TGTGCCAGCCCCCTCCACCTGGAAAAAAACATTCAGTACTTC.

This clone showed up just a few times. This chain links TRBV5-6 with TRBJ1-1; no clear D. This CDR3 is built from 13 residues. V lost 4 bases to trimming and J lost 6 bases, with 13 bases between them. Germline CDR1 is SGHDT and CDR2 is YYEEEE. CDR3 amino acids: CASSVVGRAEAFF. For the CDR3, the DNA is TGTGCCAGCAGCGTCGTGGGGAGGGCTGAAGCTTTCTTT.

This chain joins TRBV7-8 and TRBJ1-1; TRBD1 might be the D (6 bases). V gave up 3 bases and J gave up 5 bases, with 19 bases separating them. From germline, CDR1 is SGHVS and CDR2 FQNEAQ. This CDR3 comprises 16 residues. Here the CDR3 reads CASSLDLGGHGTEAFF. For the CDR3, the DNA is TGTGCCAGCAGCTTGGACCTCGGGGGGCATGGAACTGAAGCTTTCTTT.

Written as DNA, the CDR3 is TGTGCCAGCAGTTACGGCAGCCAAGAGACCCAGTACTTC. Amino acid sequence: CASSYGSQETQYF. V is TRBV6-6 and J is TRBJ2-7; D unclear. The last part of the DNA fits TRBJ2-5 better; the J call may be wrong. This CDR3 has 13 residues. Looked up from germline, CDR1 is MNHNY and CDR2 is SVGAGI (reference sequence).

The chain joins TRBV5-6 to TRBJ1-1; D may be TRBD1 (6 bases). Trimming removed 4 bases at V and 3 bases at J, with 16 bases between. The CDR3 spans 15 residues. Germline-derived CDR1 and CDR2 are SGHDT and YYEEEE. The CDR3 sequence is CASSPINRDDTEAFF. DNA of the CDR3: TGTGCCAGCAGCCCAATCAACAGGGATGACACTGAAGCTTTCTTT.

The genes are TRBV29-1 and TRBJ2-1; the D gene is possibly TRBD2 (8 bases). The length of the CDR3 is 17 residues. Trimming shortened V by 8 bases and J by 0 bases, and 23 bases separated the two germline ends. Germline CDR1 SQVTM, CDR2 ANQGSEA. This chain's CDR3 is CSREPGGGLHSYNEQFF. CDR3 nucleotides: TGCAGCCGGGAACCGGGAGGGGGCCTTCACTCCTACAATGAGCAGTTCTTC.

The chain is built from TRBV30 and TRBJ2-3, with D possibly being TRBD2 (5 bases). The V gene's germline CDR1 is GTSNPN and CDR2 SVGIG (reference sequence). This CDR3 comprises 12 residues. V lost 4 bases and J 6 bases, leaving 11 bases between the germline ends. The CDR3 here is CAWNRDGDTQYF. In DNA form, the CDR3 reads TGTGCCTGGAACCGGGATGGGGATACGCAGTATTTT.

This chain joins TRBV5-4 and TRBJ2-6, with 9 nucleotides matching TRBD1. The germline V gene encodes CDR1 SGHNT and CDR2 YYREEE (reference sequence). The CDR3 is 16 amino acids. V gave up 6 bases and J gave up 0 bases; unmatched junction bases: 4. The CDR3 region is CASTGTGSSGANVLTF. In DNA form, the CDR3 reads TGTGCCAGCACAGGGACAGGGAGCTCTGGGGCCAACGTCCTGACTTTC. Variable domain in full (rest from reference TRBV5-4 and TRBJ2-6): ETGVTQSPTHLIKTRGQQVTLRCSSQSGHNTVSWYQQALGQGPQFIFQYYREEENGRGNFPPRFSGLQFPNYSSELNVNALELDDSALYLCASTGTGSSGANVLTFGAGSRLTVL.

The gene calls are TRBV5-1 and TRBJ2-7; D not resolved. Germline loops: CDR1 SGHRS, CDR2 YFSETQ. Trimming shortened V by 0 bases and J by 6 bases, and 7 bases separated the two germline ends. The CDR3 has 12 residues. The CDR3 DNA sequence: TGCGCCAGCAGCTTGGTTACCACCGAGCAGTACTTC. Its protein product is CASSLVTTEQYF. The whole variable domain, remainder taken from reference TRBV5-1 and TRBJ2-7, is KAGVTQTPRYLIKTRGQQVTLSCSPISGHRSVSWYQQTPGQGLQFLFEYFSETQRNKGNFPGRFSGRQFSNSRSEMNVSTLELGDSALYLCASSLVTTEQYFGPGTRLTVT.

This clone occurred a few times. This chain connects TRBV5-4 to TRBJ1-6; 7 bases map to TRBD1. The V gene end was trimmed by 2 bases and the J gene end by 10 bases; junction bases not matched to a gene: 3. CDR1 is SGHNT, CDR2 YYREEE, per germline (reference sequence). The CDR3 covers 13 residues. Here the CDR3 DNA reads TGTGCCAGCAGCTTAACAGGGGCATCACCCCTCCACTTT. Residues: CASSLTGASPLHF.

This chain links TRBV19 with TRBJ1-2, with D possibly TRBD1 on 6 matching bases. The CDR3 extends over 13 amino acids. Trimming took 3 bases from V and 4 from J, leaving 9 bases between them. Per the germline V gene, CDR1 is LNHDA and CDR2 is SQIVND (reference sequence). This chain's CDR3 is CASSIGDIYGYTF. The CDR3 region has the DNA TGTGCCAGTAGTATCGGGGACATCTATGGCTACACCTTC.

CDR3 DNA: TGTGCCAGCAGTGAACCAAACACAGATACGCAGTATTTT. It translates to CASSEPNTDTQYF. The rearrangement links TRBV2 to TRBJ2-3; the D is unclear. Germline V gene lookup returns CDR1 SNHLY and CDR2 FYNNEI. The CDR3 totals 13 residues. The V end was cut by 2 bases, the J end by 2 bases, with 5 bases between.

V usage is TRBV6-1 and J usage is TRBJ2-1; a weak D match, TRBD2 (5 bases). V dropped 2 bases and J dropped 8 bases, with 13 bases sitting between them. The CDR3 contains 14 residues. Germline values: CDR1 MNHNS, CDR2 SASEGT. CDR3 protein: CASSEREWRYEQFF. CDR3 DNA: TGTGCCAGCAGTGAAAGGGAGTGGAGGTATGAGCAGTTCTTC.

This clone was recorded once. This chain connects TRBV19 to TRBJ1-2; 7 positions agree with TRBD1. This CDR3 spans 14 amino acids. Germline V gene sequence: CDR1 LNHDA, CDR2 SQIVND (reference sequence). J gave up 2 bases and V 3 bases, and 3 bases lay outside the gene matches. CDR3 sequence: CASSIPTGNYGYTF. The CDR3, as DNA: TGTGCCAGTAGTATCCCGACAGGGAACTATGGCTACACCTTC.